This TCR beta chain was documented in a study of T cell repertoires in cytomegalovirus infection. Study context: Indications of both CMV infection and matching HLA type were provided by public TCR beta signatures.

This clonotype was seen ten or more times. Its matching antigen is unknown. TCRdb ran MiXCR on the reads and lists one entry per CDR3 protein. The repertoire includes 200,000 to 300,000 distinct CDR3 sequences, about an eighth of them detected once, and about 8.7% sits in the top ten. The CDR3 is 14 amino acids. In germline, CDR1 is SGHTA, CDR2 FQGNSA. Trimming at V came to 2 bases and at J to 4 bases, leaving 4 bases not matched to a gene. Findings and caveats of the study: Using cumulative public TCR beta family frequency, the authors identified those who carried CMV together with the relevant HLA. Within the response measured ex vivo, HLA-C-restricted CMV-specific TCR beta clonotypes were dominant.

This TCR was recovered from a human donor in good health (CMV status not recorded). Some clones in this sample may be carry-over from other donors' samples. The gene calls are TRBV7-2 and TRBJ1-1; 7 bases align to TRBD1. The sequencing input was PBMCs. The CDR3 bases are TGTGCCAGCAGCTTAAGGGCAGGGGGCACTGAAGCTTTCTTT. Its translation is CASSLRAGGTEAFF.